Presented here are 10 T cell receptor beta chains from one specimen sequenced in a study of CD8+ T cells in alopecia areata. In each case, RNA was isolated and then reverse transcribed into cDNA as the sequencing template. TCRdb's table, derived via immunoSEQ multiplex PCR, lists solely in-frame clones and lacks some. The data hold fewer than 200,000 clones, with roughly 63% observed a single time. Treatment here: oral pan-JAK inhibitor, 5-10 mg twice daily. The sample here was CD4+ T cells sorted from blood, taken at approximately week 56, from a patient treated with tofacitinib. The receptors come from a human donor with alopecia areata.

This clone was observed a handful of times. This rearrangement joins TRBV29-1 to TRBJ2-2; maybe TRBD1 (5 bases). The CDR3 covers 14 residues. Germline V gene data show CDR1 as SQVTM and CDR2 as ANQGSEA. The V gene lost 4 bases and the J gene lost 0 bases, with 9 bases spanning the gap. In DNA form, the CDR3 reads TGCAGCGTTGTTCCCAGGGCGAACACCGGGGAGCTGTTTTTT. The encoded protein is CSVVPRANTGELFF.

The chain combines TRBV30 with TRBJ2-4, with a tentative D call TRBD1 (6 bases). The CDR3 consists of 16 residues. Trimming took 4 bases from V and 0 from J, leaving 16 bases between them. Germline assignment: CDR1 GTSNPN and CDR2 SVGIG (reference sequence). The CDR3 DNA reads as TGTGCCTGGACTCCACGTGGGGGCCTAGCCAAAAACATTCAGTACTTC. It codes for CAWTPRGGLAKNIQYF.

A note on this clone: One end of the junction is discordant with germline, which a read error may explain. This chain connects TRBV10-3 to TRBJ2-7, with a possible D match to TRBD1 (6 bases). Looked up from germline, CDR1 is ENHRY and CDR2 is SYGVKD. The CDR3 runs 13 residues. CDR3 DNA: TGTGCGATCAAGGCGGACAGAGTCTACGAGCAGTACTTC. It yields the protein CAIKADRVYEQYF.

This clone was counted a few times. The rearrangement uses TRBV29-1 and TRBJ2-2; TRBD2 aligns across 9 bases. This CDR3 has 13 amino acids. V was clipped by 6 bases and J by 3 bases; unmatched bases: 2. In germline, CDR1 is SQVTM, CDR2 ANQGSEA. The CDR3 region is CSVAGGHTGELFF. DNA of the CDR3: TGCAGCGTAGCGGGGGGTCACACCGGGGAGCTGTTTTTT.

The CDR3, as DNA: TGTGCCAGCAGCCCAGGGGCCGACGCCACAGATACGCAGTATTTT. Protein product: CASSPGADATDTQYF. V usage is TRBV9 and J usage is TRBJ2-3; possibly TRBD1 for D (6 bases). The CDR3 is 15 amino acids. The ends were cut back, 4 bases at V and 2 bases at J, with 14 bases in the middle. Germline V gene lookup returns CDR1 SGDLS and CDR2 YYNGEE.

The CDR3 DNA sequence: TGCAGCGTGGCGCTCAGGAGGGGTAGCACAGATACGCAGTATTTT. Translation: CSVALRRGSTDTQYF. The J gene is TRBJ2-3, the V gene TRBV29-1; tentatively, D is TRBD2 (6 bases). Per the germline V gene, CDR1 is SQVTM and CDR2 is ANQGSEA. The CDR3 has 15 amino acids. The V and J ends lost 6 bases and 0 bases respectively, with 16 bases between them.

The chain combines TRBV10-3 with TRBJ2-7; no definite D call. Trimming cost V 2 bases and J 7 bases, with 15 bases left between them. Germline loops: CDR1 ENHRY, CDR2 SYGVKD. The CDR3 spans 14 residues. The CDR3 region is CAISEDAVSREQYF. CDR3 DNA: TGTGCCATCAGTGAGGATGCGGTGAGTCGGGAGCAGTACTTC.

V and J are TRBV30 and TRBJ2-4; 10 nucleotides agree with TRBD1. With V trimmed by 4 bases and J by 9 bases, 6 bases remained unmatched. Per the germline V gene, CDR1 is GTSNPN and CDR2 is SVGIG (reference sequence). The CDR3 covers 13 residues. In nucleotides, the CDR3 is TGTGCCTGGACCCGACAGGGGGCTCCCATTCAGTACTTC. Translation: CAWTRQGAPIQYF.

J is TRBJ2-7 and V is TRBV29-1, with 8 bases that match TRBD2. Trimming at V came to 4 bases and at J to 6 bases, leaving 5 bases not matched to a gene. CDR1 is SQVTM and CDR2 is ANQGSEA in the germline V gene. CDR3 size: 12 residues. CDR3 DNA sequence: TGCAGCGTTGTGCGGGGGGCAACCGAGCAGTACTTC. This sequence encodes CSVVRGATEQYF.

This clone was detected a few times. The chain couples TRBV10-3 to TRBJ2-3, with D perhaps TRBD2 (6 bases). Germline V gives CDR1 ENHRY, CDR2 SYGVKD. Trimming removed 7 bases from V and 4 bases from J, with 18 bases in between. CDR3 length: 15 residues. In DNA, the CDR3 is TGTGCCATCAAATCCGTTGGTGCGGGATCAGATACGCAGTATTTT. Translation: CAIKSVGAGSDTQYF.